A selection of T cell receptor beta chains follows, all from one sample in a study of metastatic and nonmetastatic thyroid tumors. Via MiXCR, TCRdb re-called the PCR reads. The table records about 20,000 clones, 20% of them present only once. Sequenced material: blood. These receptors came from a female donor with papillary thyroid cancer or a benign thyroid nodule (not recorded which). Some clones in this sample may be carry-over from other donors' samples. Each CDR3 is given with its conserved first and last residue. Each record gives: clone size, J gene, V gene, D gene, CDR3 DNA, CDR3 protein. The D gene is left open where the match is weak. Clone size is shown for a subset of rows, as once, few, many or a class of expanded clone.

. | TRBJ2-7 | TRBV7-3 | . | TGTGCCAGCAGCTTAGGCGGTGGTCGGCAGGGCGAGCAGTACTTC | CASSLGGGRQGEQYF
. | TRBJ2-7 | TRBV11-2 | . | TGTGCCAGCAGCTTAAGGGCTCTGTACGAGCAGTACTTC | CASSLRALYEQYF
many | TRBJ1-2 | TRBV2 | TRBD1 | TGTGCCAGCAGTGACCTCGACAGGGGGGCGGATGGCTACACCTTC | CASSDLDRGADGYTF
many | TRBJ2-2 | TRBV5-4 | . | TGTGCCAGCAGCTTGGGGTCTAGAATCGGGGAGCTGTTTTTT | CASSLGSRIGELFF
medium-sized | TRBJ2-7 | TRBV27 | TRBD1 | TGTGCCAGCAGTAAACTACAGGGGGCTGAATACGAGCAGTACTTC | CASSKLQGAEYEQYF
many | TRBJ2-3 | TRBV19 | . | TGTGCCAGTAGCTATTCACCGGGACCTCCTAGCACAGATACGCAGTATTTT | CASSYSPGPPSTDTQYF
many | TRBJ1-5 | TRBV28 | . | TGTGCCAGCACTTCTTGGGGGGGTTCGCATCAGCCCCAGCATTTT | CASTSWGGSHQPQHF
. | TRBJ2-1 | TRBV4-2 | TRBD1 | TGTGCCAGCAGCCAAGGGGCCGGACAGGCCTACAATGAGCAGTTCTTC | CASSQGAGQAYNEQFF
many | TRBJ2-3 | TRBV5-6 | . | TGTGCCAGCAGCTTGGGGGTCGGCCTTATTAAGCAGTATTTT | CASSLGVGLIKQYF
many | TRBJ2-1 | TRBV18 | . | TGTGCCAGCTCACCACCGGACAGATTTGCCAATGAGCAGTTCTTC | CASSPPDRFANEQFF
. | TRBJ2-1 | TRBV20-1 | . | TGCAGTGCCGTTGTACTCTCGGCGGGTATTGAGCAGTTCTTC | CSAVVLSAGIEQFF
many | TRBJ1-3 | TRBV4-1 | . | TGCGCCAGCAGCCAGTGGGCGGGAAACACCATATATTTT | CASSQWAGNTIYF
medium-sized | TRBJ2-7 | TRBV28 | . | TGTGCCAGCAGTTTACGGCAGCCCCTGCGAGGCGAGCAGTACTTC | CASSLRQPLRGEQYF
many | TRBJ1-1 | TRBV4-1 | . | TGCGCCAGCAGCCCGACGGACAGGAACACTGAAGCTTTCTTT | CASSPTDRNTEAFF
medium-sized | TRBJ2-7 | TRBV6-2/TRBV6-3 | TRBD1 | TGTGCCAGCAGTCCTCTATCAGGACAGGTGGCCTACGAGCAGTACTTC | CASSPLSGQVAYEQYF
. | TRBJ2-7 | TRBV6-2/TRBV6-3 | TRBD2 | TGTGCCAGCAGTTCACTCGGGCTAGCGGGGCCTGGAGAGCAGTACTTC | CASSSLGLAGPGEQYF
many | TRBJ1-2 | TRBV12-3/TRBV12-4 | TRBD1 | TGTGCCAGCAGTTCGGCAGGGGGACTAGTCTATGGCTACACCTTC | CASSSAGGLVYGYTF
. | TRBJ2-7 | TRBV30 | . | TGTGCCTGGAGTCCCGCCTTCTACGAGCAGTACTTC | CAWSPAFYEQYF
. | TRBJ1-2 | TRBV7-9 | . | TGTGCCAGCAGCTTAGGTACAGGGCCTCTCTATGGCTACACCTTC | CASSLGTGPLYGYTF
many | TRBJ2-1 | TRBV7-9 | TRBD1 | TGTGCCAGCAGCCCCCTCGGGACAGGGCGGTACAATGAGCAGTTCTTC | CASSPLGTGRYNEQFF
few | TRBJ2-1 | TRBV9 | . | TGTGCCAGCGGCAGGAACAATGAGCAGTTCTTC | CASGRNNEQFF
medium-sized | TRBJ1-4 | TRBV12-5 | TRBD1 | TGTGCTAGTGGTCCGACAGGGGGAAACGAAAAACTGTTTTTT | CASGPTGGNEKLFF
. | TRBJ2-5 | TRBV5-1 | TRBD1 | TGTGCCAGCAGCTTGGGGAGCGGGACAGGGTTGGGTGATACCCAGTACTTC | CASSLGSGTGLGDTQYF
. | TRBJ2-7 | TRBV6-2/TRBV6-3 | . | TGTGCCAGCAGAATGGATACCATCTTCTACGAGCAGTACTTC | CASRMDTIFYEQYF
many | TRBJ2-5 | TRBV19 | . | TGTGCCAGTAGTATTTACGGAGGGGGGTACCAAGAGACCCAGTACTTC | CASSIYGGGYQETQYF
many | TRBJ2-1 | TRBV5-1 | TRBD1 | TGCGCCAGCAGCTGGGACAGGGATGAGCAGTTCTTC | CASSWDRDEQFF
many | TRBJ2-2 | TRBV9 | TRBD1 | TGTGCCAGCAGCGTAACACACGGGGGACAGGGGTTCGGGGAGCTGTTTTTT | CASSVTHGGQGFGELFF
many | TRBJ2-3 | TRBV11-2 | TRBD2 | TGTGCCAGCAGCCGTAGGGGAGCGGGGGGTACAGATACGCAGTATTTT | CASSRRGAGGTDTQYF
. | TRBJ1-4 | TRBV30 | . | TGTGCCTGGAGTTTAGGGATTCAGGGGAGTGAAAAACTGTTTTTT | CAWSLGIQGSEKLFF
many | TRBJ1-1 | TRBV24-1 | . | TGTGCCACCAGTGTAGGGGACACTGAAGCTTTCTTT | CATSVGDTEAFF
many | TRBJ2-7 | TRBV20-1 | TRBD1 | TGCAGTGCTAGAGATTCGAGGACAGGGATGGAGAAGCAGTACTTC | CSARDSRTGMEKQYF
. | TRBJ1-5 | TRBV20-1 | . | TGCAGTGCTAGGAACAGTGAGTCTCAGCCCCAGCATTTT | CSARNSESQPQHF
. | TRBJ1-2 | TRBV27 | . | TGTGCCAGCAGTACACTGGAGAGTCTGGGTGGCTACACCTTC | CASSTLESLGGYTF
many | TRBJ1-1 | TRBV11-1 | . | TGTGCCAGCAGCACTCGCGGGGCAGGGGCCACTGAAGCTTTCTTT | CASSTRGAGATEAFF
few | TRBJ2-7 | TRBV2 | TRBD2 | TGTGCCAGCAGCGCAATAGCGGGAGGGGGCTACGAGCAGTACTTC | CASSAIAGGGYEQYF
medium-sized | TRBJ2-2 | TRBV2 | . | TGTGCCAGCAGTGAAGATCTCAGGGCCCCCGGGGAGCTGTTTTTT | CASSEDLRAPGELFF
many | TRBJ1-2 | TRBV7-2 | . | TGTGCCAGCAGCTTAGCCTTAAGGGGGAACTATGGCTACACCTTC | CASSLALRGNYGYTF